The clone carrying this TCR beta chain was detected only once. Its matching antigen is unknown. The CDR3 spans 14 residues. Trimming took off 3 bases at V and 6 bases at J, with 14 bases between the two ends. Germline V gene lookup returns CDR1 GTSNPN and CDR2 SVGIG (reference sequence). The data were obtained in a study of T cell responses to AZD1222 COVID-19 vaccine. Libraries were prepared by immunoSEQ multiplex PCR; TCRdb keeps only in-frame clonotypes and omits some of them. The table records around 120,000 clones, just under 95% of them present only once. General study findings and limits: Spike-specific TCR depth and breadth grew after two AZD1222 doses. A reported finding is that nearly half of spike-specific TCRs target unmutated variant regions.

Samples with a second dose at about 4 or about 12 weeks were pooled together. The sequencing here drew on peripheral blood, taken 28 days after the second AZD1222 dose. The J gene is TRBJ1-4, the V gene TRBV30; no definite D call. The sequence derives from an adult who received the AZD1222 COVID-19 vaccine. This CDR3 reads CAWSWSIRDEKLFF. The DNA of the CDR3 is TGTGCCTGGAGCTGGTCCATACGGGATGAAAAACTGTTTTTT. Filled out from reference TRBV30 and TRBJ1-4, the complete variable domain reads SQTIHQWPATLVQPVGSPLSLECTVEGTSNPNLYWYRQAAGRGLQLLFYSVGIGQISSEVPQNLSASRPQDRQFILSSKKLLLSDSGFYLCAWSWSIRDEKLFFGSGTQLSVL.